This T cell receptor (beta chain) was retrieved from a study of post-analysis software for immune sequencing data. Study background: As for disease course, relapsing-remitting, secondary progressive and progressive-relapsing multiple sclerosis were all included.

This clonotype was counted between two and nine times. Its target is unknown. General study points: Samples made in the same batch grouped tightly together by F measure. Normalized Chao1 diversity was significantly reduced in patients versus controls.

Carried by the TCR beta cDNA libraries were unique molecular identifiers. The authors obtained 400,000 to 600,000 cDNA molecules from around 0.96 to 9.9 million T cells. One entry per CDR3 protein, called by TCRdb with MiXCR from the PCR reads. The table shows 350,000 to 500,000 distinct CDR3 sequences, with over 30% occurring only once. The material sequenced was blood. This TCR derives from a girl aged 2-10 years with multiple sclerosis.

The CDR3 coding sequence is TGCGCCAGCAGCTTGGATAGCGCGGGCCGAGGGTACGAGCAGTACTTC. Its protein is CASSLDSAGRGYEQYF. The chain links TRBV5-1 to TRBJ2-7; a possible D gene is TRBD2 (5 bases). V gave up 0 bases and J gave up 4 bases, with 17 bases separating them. CDR1 SGHRS and CDR2 YFSETQ come from the germline V gene. The CDR3 extends over 16 amino acids.